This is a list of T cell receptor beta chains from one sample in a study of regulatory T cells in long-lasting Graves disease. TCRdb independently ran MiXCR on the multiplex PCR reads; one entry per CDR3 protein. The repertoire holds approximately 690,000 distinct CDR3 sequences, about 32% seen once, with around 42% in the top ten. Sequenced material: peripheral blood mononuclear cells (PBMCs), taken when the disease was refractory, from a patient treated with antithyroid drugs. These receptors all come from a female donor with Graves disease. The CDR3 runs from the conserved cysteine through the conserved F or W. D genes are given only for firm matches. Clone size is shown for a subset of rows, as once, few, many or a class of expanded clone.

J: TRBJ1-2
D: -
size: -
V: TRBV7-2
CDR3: CASSSGPVYGYTF
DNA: TGTGCCAGCAGCTCTGGACCGGTCTATGGCTACACCTTC

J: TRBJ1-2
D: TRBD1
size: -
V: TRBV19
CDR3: CASSFRDSKIVYGYTF
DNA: TGTGCCAGTAGTTTCCGGGACAGTAAGATTGTCTATGGCTACACCTTC

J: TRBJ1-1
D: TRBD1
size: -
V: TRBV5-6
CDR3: CASSPVGTVEAFF
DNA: TGTGCCAGCAGCCCCGTGGGGACAGTTGAAGCTTTCTTT

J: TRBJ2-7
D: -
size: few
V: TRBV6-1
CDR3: CASNTRTTYEQYF
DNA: TGTGCCAGCAACACCAGGACAACCTACGAGCAGTACTTC

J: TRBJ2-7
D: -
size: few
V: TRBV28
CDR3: CASSPPGVQQYF
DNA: TGTGCCAGCAGTCCGCCGGGGGTTCAGCAGTACTTC

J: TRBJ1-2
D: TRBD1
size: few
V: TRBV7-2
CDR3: CASSLEGTGKPYGYTF
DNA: TGTGCCAGCAGCTTAGAGGGGACAGGGAAACCCTATGGCTACACCTTC

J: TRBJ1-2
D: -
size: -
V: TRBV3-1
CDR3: CASSQGGRNGYTF
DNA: TGTGCCAGCAGCCAAGGGGGTAGAAATGGCTACACCTTC

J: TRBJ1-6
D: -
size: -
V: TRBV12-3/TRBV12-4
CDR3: CASSLGWGENSPLHF
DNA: TGTGCCAGCAGTTTGGGGTGGGGCGAGAATTCACCCCTCCACTTT

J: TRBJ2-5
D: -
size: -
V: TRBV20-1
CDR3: CSVGAGRVGETQYF
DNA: TGCAGTGTAGGTGCGGGGCGCGTTGGGGAGACCCAGTACTTC

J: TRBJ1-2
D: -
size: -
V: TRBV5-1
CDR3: CASNSGTGYTF
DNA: TGCGCCAGCAATTCGGGAACTGGCTACACCTTC

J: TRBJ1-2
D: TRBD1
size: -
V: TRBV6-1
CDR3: CASSRLGQAGYGYTF
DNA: TGTGCCAGCAGTAGGTTGGGACAGGCTGGCTATGGCTACACCTTC

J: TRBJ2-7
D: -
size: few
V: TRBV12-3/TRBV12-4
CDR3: CASSPERATYEQYF
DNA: TGTGCCAGCAGTCCCGAGCGGGCCACCTACGAGCAGTACTTC

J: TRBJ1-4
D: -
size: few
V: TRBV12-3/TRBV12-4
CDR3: CASSLGRQGEKLFF
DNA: TGTGCCAGCAGTTTGGGCAGGCAGGGTGAAAAACTGTTTTTT

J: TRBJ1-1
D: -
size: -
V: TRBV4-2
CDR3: CASSPQAGGMNTEAFF
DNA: TGTGCCAGCAGCCCCCAAGCGGGGGGGATGAACACTGAAGCTTTCTTT

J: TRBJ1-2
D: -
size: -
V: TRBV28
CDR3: CASSLVLYAGYTF
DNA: TGTGCCAGCAGTTTAGTCCTATATGCGGGCTACACCTTC

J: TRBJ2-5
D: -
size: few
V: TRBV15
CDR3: CATTGGVRETQYF
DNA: TGTGCCACCACCGGTGGGGTAAGAGAGACCCAGTACTTC

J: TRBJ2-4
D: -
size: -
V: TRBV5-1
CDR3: CASSLAVGSSGGKNIQYF
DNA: TGCGCCAGCAGCTTGGCTGTCGGGTCGTCAGGAGGCAAAAACATTCAGTACTTC

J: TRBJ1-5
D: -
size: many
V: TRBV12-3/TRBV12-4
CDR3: CASSLGGLGNQPQHF
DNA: TGTGCCAGCAGTTTAGGTGGTTTGGGCAATCAGCCCCAGCATTTT

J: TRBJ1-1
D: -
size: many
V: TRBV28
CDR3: CASSRLGKGQPLEAFF
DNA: TGTGCCAGCAGTCGACTAGGAAAAGGACAGCCCTTAGAAGCTTTCTTT

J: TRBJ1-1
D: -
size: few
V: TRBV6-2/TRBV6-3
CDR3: CASLGGTEAFF
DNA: TGTGCCAGCCTAGGTGGGACTGAAGCTTTCTTT

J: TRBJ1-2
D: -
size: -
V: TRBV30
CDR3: CAWSVRPWTARRGGYTF
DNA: TGTGCCTGGAGTGTACGGCCGTGGACGGCTCGCCGGGGTGGCTACACCTTC

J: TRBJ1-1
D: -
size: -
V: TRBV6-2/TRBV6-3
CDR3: CASLEQVLNTEAFF
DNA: TGTGCCAGCTTGGAACAGGTACTGAACACTGAAGCTTTCTTT

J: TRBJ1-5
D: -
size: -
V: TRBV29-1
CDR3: CSVETGGGPQHF
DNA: TGCAGCGTTGAAACGGGAGGTGGGCCCCAGCATTTT

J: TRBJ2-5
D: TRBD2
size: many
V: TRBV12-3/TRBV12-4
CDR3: CASSSGTSATGGQETQYF
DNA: TGTGCCAGCAGTTCCGGGACTAGCGCAACAGGGGGCCAAGAGACCCAGTACTTC

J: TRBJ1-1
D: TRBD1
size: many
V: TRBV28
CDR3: CASSQQGGSTEAFF
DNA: TGTGCCAGCAGTCAACAGGGGGGTAGCACTGAAGCTTTCTTT

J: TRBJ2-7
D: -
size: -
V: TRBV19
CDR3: CASSMLDTAVLDEQYF
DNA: TGTGCCAGTAGTATGTTAGACACGGCGGTTTTGGACGAGCAGTACTTC

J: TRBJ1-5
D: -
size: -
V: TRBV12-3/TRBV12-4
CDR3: CASSLAARYQPQHF
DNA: TGTGCCAGCAGTTTAGCGGCCAGATATCAGCCCCAGCATTTT

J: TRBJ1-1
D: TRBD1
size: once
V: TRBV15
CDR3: CATSPGTGGLNTEAFF
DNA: TGTGCCACCAGTCCCGGGACAGGGGGGCTAAACACTGAAGCTTTCTTT

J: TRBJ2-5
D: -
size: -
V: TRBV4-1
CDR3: CASSQDLKTQYF
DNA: TGCGCCAGCAGCCAAGATCTGAAGACCCAGTACTTC

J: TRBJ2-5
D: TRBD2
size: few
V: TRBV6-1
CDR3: CASGGSAGGPGETQYF
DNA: TGTGCCAGCGGGGGTTCGGCGGGAGGGCCGGGGGAGACCCAGTACTTC

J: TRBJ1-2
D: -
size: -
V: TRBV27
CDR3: CASSSPSGFGYTF
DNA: TGTGCCAGCAGTTCCCCTTCGGGGTTTGGCTACACCTTC

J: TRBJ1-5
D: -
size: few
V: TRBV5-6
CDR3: CASSRQRGGNQPQHF
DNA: TGTGCCAGCAGCCGTCAGAGGGGTGGCAATCAGCCCCAGCATTTT

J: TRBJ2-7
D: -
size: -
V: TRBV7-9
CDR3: CASSPARRTYEQYF
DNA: TGTGCCAGCAGCCCAGCCCGGCGCACCTACGAGCAGTACTTC

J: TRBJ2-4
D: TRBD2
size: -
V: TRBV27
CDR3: CASSRSGRAGKNIQYF
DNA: TGTGCCAGCTCCCGGAGCGGGAGGGCAGGCAAAAACATTCAGTACTTC

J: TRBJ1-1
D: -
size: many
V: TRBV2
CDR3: CASSEVGTEAFF
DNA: TGTGCCAGCAGTGAGGTGGGAACTGAAGCTTTCTTT

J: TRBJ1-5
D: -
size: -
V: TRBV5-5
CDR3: CASSLDSGQPQHF
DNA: TGTGCCAGCAGCTTAGACTCTGGTCAGCCCCAGCATTTT

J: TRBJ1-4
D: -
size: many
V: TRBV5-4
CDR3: CASSLEGRNEKLFF
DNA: TGTGCCAGCAGCTTGGAAGGCAGAAATGAAAAACTGTTTTTT

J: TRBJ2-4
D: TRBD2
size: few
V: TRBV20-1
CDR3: CSAILAGGPKNIQYF
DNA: TGCAGTGCTATTCTAGCGGGAGGGCCCAAAAACATTCAGTACTTC

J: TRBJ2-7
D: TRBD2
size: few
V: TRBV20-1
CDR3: CSAQGLAEEQYF
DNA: TGCAGTGCCCAGGGACTAGCGGAGGAGCAGTACTTC

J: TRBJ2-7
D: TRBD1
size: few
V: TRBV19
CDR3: CASTPAGTASYEQYF
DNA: TGTGCCAGTACCCCCGCTGGGACAGCGTCCTACGAGCAGTACTTC

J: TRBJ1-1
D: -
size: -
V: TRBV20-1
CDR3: CSASRWILDTEAFF
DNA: TGCAGTGCTAGTAGGTGGATTTTGGACACTGAAGCTTTCTTT

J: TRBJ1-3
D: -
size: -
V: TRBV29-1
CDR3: CSVAKLNGNTIYF
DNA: TGCAGCGTCGCGAAGTTGAATGGAAACACCATATATTTT

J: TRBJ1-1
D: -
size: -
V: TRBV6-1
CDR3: CASRSTGFGTEAFF
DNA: TGTGCCAGCAGGAGTACAGGGTTTGGGACTGAAGCTTTCTTT

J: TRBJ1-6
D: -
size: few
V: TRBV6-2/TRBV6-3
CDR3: CASSERGSYNSPLHF
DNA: TGTGCCAGCAGTGAGAGAGGCTCCTATAATTCACCCCTCCACTTT

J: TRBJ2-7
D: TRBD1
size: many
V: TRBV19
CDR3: CASSPSPGQVMVGEQYF
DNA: TGTGCCAGTAGCCCTTCCCCTGGACAGGTCATGGTCGGCGAGCAGTACTTC

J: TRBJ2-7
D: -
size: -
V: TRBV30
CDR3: CALQRGPAYEQYF
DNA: TGTGCCCTGCAACGGGGACCCGCCTACGAGCAGTACTTC